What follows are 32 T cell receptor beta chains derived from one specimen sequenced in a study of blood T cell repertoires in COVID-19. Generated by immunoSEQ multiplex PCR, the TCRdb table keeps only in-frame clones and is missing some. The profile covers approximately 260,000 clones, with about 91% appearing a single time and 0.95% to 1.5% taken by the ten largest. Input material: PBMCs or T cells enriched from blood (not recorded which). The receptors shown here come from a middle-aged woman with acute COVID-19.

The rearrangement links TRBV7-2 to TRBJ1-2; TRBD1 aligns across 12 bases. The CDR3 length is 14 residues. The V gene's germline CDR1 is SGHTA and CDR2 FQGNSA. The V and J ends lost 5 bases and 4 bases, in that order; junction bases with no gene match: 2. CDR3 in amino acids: CASSRDRGLYGYTF. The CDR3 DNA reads TGTGCCAGCAGCCGGGACAGGGGGCTCTATGGCTACACCTTC.

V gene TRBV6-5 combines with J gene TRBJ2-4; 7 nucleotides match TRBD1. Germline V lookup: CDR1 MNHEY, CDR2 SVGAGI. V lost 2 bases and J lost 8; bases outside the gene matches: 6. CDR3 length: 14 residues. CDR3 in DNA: TGTGCCAGCAGTTACACCAGGGGGACGGACATTCAGTACTTC. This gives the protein CASSYTRGTDIQYF.

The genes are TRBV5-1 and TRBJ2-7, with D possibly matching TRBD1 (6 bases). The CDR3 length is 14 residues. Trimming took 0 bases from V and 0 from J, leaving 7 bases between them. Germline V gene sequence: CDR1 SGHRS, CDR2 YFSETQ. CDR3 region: CASSLEGHSYEQYF. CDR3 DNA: TGCGCCAGCAGCTTGGAGGGACACTCCTACGAGCAGTACTTC.

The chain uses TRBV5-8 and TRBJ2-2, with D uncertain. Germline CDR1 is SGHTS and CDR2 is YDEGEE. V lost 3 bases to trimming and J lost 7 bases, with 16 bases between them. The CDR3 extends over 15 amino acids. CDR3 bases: TGTGCCAGCAGCTCACGTCAGTTGGTAATCGGGGAGCTGTTTTTT. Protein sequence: CASSSRQLVIGELFF.

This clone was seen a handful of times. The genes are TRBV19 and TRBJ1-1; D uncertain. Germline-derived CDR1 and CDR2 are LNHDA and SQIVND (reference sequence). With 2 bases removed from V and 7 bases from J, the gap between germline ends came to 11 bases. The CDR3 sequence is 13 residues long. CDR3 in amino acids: CASSISGRYEAFF. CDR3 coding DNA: TGTGCCAGTAGTATAAGCGGCCGTTATGAAGCTTTCTTT.

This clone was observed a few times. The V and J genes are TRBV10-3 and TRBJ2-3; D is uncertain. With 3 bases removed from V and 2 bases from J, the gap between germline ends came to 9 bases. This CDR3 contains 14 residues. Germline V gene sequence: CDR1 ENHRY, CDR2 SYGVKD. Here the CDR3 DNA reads TGTGCCATCAGTGACCGCACTATCACAGATACGCAGTATTTT. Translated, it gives CAISDRTITDTQYF.

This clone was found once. This CDR3 reads CASSTDRGYPYNEQFF. CDR3 DNA: TGCGCCAGCAGCACGGACAGGGGGTACCCCTACAATGAGCAGTTCTTC. This sequence joins TRBV5-1 and TRBJ2-1; 10 bases map to TRBD1. This CDR3 is built from 16 residues. The germline V gene encodes CDR1 SGHRS and CDR2 YFSETQ. The ends lost 4 bases at V and 2 bases at J; junction bases unmatched: 6.

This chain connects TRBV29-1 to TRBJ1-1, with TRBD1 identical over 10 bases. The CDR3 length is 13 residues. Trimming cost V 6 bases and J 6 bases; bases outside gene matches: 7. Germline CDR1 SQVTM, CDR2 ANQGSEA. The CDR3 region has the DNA TGCAGCGTGGACAGGGGGGAGGGTTCTGAAGCTTTCTTT. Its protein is CSVDRGEGSEAFF.

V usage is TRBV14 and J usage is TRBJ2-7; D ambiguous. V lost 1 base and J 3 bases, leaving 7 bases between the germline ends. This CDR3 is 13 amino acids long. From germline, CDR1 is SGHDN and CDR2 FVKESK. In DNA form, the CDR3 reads TGTGCCAGCAGCCAAGTTTCCCGCTACGAGCAGTACTTC. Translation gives CASSQVSRYEQYF.

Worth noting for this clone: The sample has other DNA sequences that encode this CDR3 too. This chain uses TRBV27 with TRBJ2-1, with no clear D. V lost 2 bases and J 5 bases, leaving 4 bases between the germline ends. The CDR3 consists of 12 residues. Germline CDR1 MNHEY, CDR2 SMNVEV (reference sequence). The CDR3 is CASSLRDNEQFF. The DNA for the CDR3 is TGTGCCAGCAGTTTACGGGACAATGAGCAGTTCTTC.

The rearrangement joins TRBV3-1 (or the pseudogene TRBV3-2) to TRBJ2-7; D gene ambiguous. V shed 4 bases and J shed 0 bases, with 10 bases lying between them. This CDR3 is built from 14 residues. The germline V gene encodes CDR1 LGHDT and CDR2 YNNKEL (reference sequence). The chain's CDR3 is CASSLFQASYEQYF. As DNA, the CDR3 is TGTGCCAGCAGCCTTTTCCAGGCCTCCTACGAGCAGTACTTC.

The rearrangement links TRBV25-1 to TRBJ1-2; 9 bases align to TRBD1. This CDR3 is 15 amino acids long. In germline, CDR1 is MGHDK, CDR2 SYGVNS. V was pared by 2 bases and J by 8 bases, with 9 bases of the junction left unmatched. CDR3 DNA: TGTGCCAGCAGTGAAGAGGACAGGGGCCCGTTGGGCTACACCTTC. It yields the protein CASSEEDRGPLGYTF.

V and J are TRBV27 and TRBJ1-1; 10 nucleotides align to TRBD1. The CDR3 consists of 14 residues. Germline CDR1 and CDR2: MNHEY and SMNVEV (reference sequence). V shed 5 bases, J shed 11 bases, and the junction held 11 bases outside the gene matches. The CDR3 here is CASSGDRDRGYAFF. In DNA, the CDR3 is TGTGCCAGCAGTGGGGATAGGGACAGGGGTTATGCTTTCTTT.

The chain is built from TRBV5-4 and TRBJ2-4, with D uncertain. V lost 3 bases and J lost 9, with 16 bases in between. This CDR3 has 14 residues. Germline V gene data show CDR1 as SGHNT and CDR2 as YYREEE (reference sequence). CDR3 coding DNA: TGTGCCAGCAGCTCCAATTCCGGGTTAGGCATTCAGTACTTC. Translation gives CASSSNSGLGIQYF.

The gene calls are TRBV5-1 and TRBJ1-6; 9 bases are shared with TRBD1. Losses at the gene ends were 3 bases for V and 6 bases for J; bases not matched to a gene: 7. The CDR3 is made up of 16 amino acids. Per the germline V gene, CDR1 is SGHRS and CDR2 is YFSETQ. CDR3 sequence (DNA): TGCGCCAGCAGCTCGGCACCGGGACAGGGTAATTCACCCCTCCACTTT. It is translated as CASSSAPGQGNSPLHF.

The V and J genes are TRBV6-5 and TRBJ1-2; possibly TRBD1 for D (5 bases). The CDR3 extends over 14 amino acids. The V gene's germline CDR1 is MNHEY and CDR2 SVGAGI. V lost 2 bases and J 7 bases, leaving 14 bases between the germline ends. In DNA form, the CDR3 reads TGTGCCAGCAGTTACGACAGAGAAAGGGGTGGCTACACCTTC. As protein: CASSYDRERGGYTF.

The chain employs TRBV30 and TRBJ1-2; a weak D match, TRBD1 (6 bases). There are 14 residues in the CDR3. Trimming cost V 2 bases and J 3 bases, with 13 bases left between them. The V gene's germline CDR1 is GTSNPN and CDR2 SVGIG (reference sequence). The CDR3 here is CAWSRGGADYGYTF. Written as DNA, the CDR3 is TGTGCCTGGAGTAGGGGGGGCGCCGACTATGGCTACACCTTC.

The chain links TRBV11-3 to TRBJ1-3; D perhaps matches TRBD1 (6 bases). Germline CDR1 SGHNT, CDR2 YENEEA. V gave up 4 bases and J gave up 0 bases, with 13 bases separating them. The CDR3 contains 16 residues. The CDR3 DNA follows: TGTGCCAGCAGCTGCAGGGGTCCCGACTCTGGAAACACCATATATTTT. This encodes CASSCRGPDSGNTIYF.

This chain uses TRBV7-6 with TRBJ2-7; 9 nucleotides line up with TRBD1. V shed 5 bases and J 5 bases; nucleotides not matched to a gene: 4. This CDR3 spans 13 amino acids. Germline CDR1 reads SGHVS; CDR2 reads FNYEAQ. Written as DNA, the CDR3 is TGTGCCAGCAGCCTGACAGGGGGGGACGAGCAGTACTTC. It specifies CASSLTGGDEQYF.

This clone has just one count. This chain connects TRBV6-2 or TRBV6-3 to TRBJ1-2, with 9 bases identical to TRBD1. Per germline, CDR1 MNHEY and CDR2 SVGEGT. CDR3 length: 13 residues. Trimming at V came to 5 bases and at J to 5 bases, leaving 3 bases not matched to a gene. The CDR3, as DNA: TGTGCCAGCAGTGGCGGACAGGGGTATGGCTACACCTTC. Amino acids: CASSGGQGYGYTF.

The CDR3 DNA follows: TGTGCCAGCAGCCAAGATCTTCCTCAGAGGGCTTTCTTT. As protein: CASSQDLPQRAFF. V is TRBV3-1 (or the pseudogene TRBV3-2) and J is TRBJ1-1; no firm D call. The CDR3 totals 13 residues. The V end lost 0 bases, the J end lost 11 bases, and 13 bases lay between the germline ends. CDR1 and CDR2 (germline): LGHDT, YNNKEL (reference sequence).

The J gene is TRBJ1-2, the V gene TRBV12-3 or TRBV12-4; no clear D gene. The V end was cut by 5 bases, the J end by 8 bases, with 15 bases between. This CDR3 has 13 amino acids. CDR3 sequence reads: CASSPQRTWGYTF. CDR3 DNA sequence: TGTGCCAGCAGTCCCCAGAGGACTTGGGGCTACACCTTC.

This CDR3 is CATIDWSYNEQFF. The CDR3, as DNA: TGTGCCACTATAGACTGGTCCTACAATGAGCAGTTCTTC. The J gene is TRBJ2-1, the V gene TRBV19, with D hard to call. Trimming took 10 bases from V and 1 from J, leaving 11 bases between them. The germline V gene encodes CDR1 LNHDA and CDR2 SQIVND (reference sequence). The CDR3 runs to 13 residues.

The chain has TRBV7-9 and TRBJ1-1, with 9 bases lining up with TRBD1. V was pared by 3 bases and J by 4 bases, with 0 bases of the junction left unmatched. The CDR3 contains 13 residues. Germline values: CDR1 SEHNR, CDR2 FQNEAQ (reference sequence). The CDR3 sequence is CASSLTGGTEAFF. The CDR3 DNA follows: TGTGCCAGCAGCTTGACAGGGGGCACTGAAGCTTTCTTT.

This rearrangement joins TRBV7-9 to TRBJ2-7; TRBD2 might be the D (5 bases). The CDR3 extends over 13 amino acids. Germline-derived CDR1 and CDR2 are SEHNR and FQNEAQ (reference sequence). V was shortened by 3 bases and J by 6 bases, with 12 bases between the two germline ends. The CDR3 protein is CASSFVGVGEQYF. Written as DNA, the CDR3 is TGTGCCAGCAGCTTTGTGGGAGTAGGCGAGCAGTACTTC.

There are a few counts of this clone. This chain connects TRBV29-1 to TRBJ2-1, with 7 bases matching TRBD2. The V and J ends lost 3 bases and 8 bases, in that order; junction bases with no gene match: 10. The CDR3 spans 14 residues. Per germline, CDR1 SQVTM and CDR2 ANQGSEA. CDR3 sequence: CSVDQRGLGDEQFF. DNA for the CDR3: TGCAGCGTTGACCAGCGGGGCCTTGGGGATGAGCAGTTCTTC.

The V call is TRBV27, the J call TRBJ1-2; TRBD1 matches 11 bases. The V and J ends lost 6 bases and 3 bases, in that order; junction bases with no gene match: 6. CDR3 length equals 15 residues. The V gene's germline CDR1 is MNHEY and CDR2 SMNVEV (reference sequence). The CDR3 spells CASRDRGHQDYGYTF. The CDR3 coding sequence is TGTGCCAGCAGGGACAGGGGGCACCAAGACTATGGCTACACCTTC.

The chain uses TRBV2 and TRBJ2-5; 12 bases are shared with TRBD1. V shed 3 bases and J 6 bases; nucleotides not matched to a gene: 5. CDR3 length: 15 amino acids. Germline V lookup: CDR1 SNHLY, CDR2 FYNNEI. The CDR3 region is CASSEGTGGRKTQYF. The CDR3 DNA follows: TGTGCCAGCAGTGAGGGGACAGGGGGCAGGAAGACCCAGTACTTC.

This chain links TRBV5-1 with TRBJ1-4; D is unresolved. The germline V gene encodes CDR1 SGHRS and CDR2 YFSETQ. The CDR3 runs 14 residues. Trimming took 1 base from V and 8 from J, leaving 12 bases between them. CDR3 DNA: TGCGCCAGCAGCTTGTACGTGGGAGGCGAAAAACTGTTTTTT. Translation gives CASSLYVGGEKLFF.

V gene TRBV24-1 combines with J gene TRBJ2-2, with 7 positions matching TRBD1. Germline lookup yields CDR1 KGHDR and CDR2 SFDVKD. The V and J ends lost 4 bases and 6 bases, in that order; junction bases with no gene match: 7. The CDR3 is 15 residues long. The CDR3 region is CATSDARQGSGELFF. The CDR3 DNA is TGTGCCACCAGTGACGCGAGACAGGGATCCGGGGAGCTGTTTTTT.

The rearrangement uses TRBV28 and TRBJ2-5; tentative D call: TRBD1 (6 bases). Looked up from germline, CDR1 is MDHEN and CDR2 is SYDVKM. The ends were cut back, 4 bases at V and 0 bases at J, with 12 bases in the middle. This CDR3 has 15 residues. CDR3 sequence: CASSSRTGYQETQYF. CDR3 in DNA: TGTGCCAGCAGTTCTCGTACAGGGTACCAAGAGACCCAGTACTTC.

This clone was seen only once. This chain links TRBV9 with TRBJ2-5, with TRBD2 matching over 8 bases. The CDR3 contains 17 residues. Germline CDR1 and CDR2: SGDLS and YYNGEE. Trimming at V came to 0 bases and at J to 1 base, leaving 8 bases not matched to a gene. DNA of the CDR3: TGTGCCAGCAGCGTAGATACTAGCGGAGCCGGCCAAGAGACCCAGTACTTC. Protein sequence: CASSVDTSGAGQETQYF.